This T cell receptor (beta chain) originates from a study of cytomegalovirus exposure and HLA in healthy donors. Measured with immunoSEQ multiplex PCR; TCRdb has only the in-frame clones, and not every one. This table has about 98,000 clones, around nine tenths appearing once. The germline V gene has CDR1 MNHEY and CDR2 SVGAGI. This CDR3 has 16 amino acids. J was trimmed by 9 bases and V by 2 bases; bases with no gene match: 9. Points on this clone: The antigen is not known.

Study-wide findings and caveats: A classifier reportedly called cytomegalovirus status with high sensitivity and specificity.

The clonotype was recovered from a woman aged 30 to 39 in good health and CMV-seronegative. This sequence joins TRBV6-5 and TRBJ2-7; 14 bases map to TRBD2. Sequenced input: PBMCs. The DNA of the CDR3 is TGTGCCAGCAGTTACGAAGAGGGACTAGCGGGAGTGGCGCAGTACTTC. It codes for CASSYEEGLAGVAQYF.